Presented here are 15 T cell receptor beta chains from one specimen sequenced in a study of OX40 agonist ivuxolimab in advanced cancers. The table came from immunoSEQ multiplex PCR; TCRdb's copy has only in-frame clones and leaves some out. The sample lists 60,000 to 100,000 clones, under 95% occurring once. Specimen: CD4+ or CD8+ T cells sorted from blood, collected in a trial of the OX40 agonist ivuxolimab. The origin of the receptors is an adult with an advanced solid tumor such as melanoma, head and neck, liver or kidney cancer.

This clone was seen once. The chain combines TRBV6-5 with TRBJ1-5; TRBD1 is a possible D gene (6 bases). CDR1 MNHEY and CDR2 SVGAGI come from the germline V gene. The CDR3 has 15 amino acids. V gave up 5 bases and J gave up 4 bases, with 15 bases separating them. The DNA of the CDR3 is TGTGCCAGCAGTCATGGGACAACCGCTAATCAGCCCCAGCATTTT. Protein: CASSHGTTANQPQHF.

The chain carries TRBV9 and TRBJ2-5, with 10 positions matching TRBD2. J lost 1 base, V lost 4 bases, and 4 bases had no gene match. The germline V gene has CDR1 SGDLS and CDR2 YYNGEE. This CDR3 has 15 residues. CDR3 loop: CASSQIAGGQETQYF. The CDR3 DNA sequence: TGTGCCAGCAGCCAAATAGCGGGGGGCCAAGAGACCCAGTACTTC.

The V call is TRBV10-1, the J call TRBJ2-1, with 9 bases matching TRBD1. Germline V lookup: CDR1 WNHNN, CDR2 SYGVQD (reference sequence). The CDR3 has 15 amino acids. The V gene end was trimmed by 7 bases and the J gene end by 2 bases; junction bases not matched to a gene: 6. The CDR3 bases are TGCGCCAGCAACTCCGGGACAGGGACCTACAATGAGCAGTTCTTC. Translating it yields CASNSGTGTYNEQFF.

The J gene is TRBJ2-2, the V gene TRBV7-6, with D perhaps matching TRBD2 (5 bases). V gave up 0 bases and J gave up 2 bases, with 16 bases separating them. This CDR3 is built from 18 residues. CDR1 and CDR2 from the germline V gene are SGHVS and FNYEAQ. The CDR3 loop is CASSLAAETNLNTGELFF. The CDR3, as DNA: TGTGCCAGCAGCTTAGCGGCCGAGACTAACTTAAACACCGGGGAGCTGTTTTTT.

The CDR3 DNA reads as TGTGCCAGTAGTATTGCACTGAGGAACACTGAAGCTTTCTTT. It codes for CASSIALRNTEAFF. V is TRBV19 and J is TRBJ1-1; D is uncertain. This CDR3 has 14 amino acids. V shed 3 bases and J shed 1 base, with 9 bases lying between them. The V gene's germline CDR1 is LNHDA and CDR2 SQIVND (reference sequence).

The rearrangement uses TRBV4-3 and TRBJ2-7; TRBD2 matches at 8 bases. Germline V CDR1 and CDR2: LGHNA, YSLEER. The CDR3 is 15 amino acids. V trimming: 1 base; J trimming: 2 bases; junction bases outside the gene matches: 4. CDR3 DNA sequence: TGCGCCAGCAGCCAAGGAATTAGCGGGGCCTACGAGCAGTACTTC. As protein: CASSQGISGAYEQYF.

The chain uses TRBV11-2 and TRBJ2-1, with TRBD2 matching 8 bases. V lost 0 bases, J lost 9 bases, and 13 bases stayed unmatched. Germline assignment: CDR1 SGHAT and CDR2 FQNNGV. The CDR3 totals 17 residues. In nucleotides, the CDR3 is TGTGCCAGCAGCTTAGATCAGCGGGGGATCTCTTGGGGTGAGCAGTTCTTC. Its protein is CASSLDQRGISWGEQFF. The full variable domain, with the rest looked up from reference TRBV11-2 and TRBJ2-1, is EAGVAQSPRYKIIEKRQSVAFWCNPISGHATLYWYQQILGQGPKLLIQFQNNGVVDDSQLPKDRFSAERLKGVDSTLKIQPAKLEDSAVYLCASSLDQRGISWGEQFFGPGTRLTVL.

CDR3 residues: CSVEDGSRGTYGYTF. The DNA of the CDR3 is TGCAGCGTTGAAGATGGCAGCAGGGGGACCTATGGCTACACCTTC. The rearrangement uses TRBV29-1 and TRBJ1-2; TRBD1 matches at 7 bases. Trimming removed 0 bases from V and 4 bases from J; junction bases left unmatched: 8. Looked up from germline, CDR1 is SQVTM and CDR2 is ANQGSEA. The CDR3 contains 15 residues.

This clone came up once. The chain recombines TRBV4-1 with TRBJ2-2, with 9 nucleotides matching TRBD1. V shed 3 bases, J shed 5 bases, and the junction held 7 bases outside the gene matches. The germline V gene has CDR1 MGHRA and CDR2 YSYEKL. The CDR3 is 16 residues long. The CDR3 DNA reads TGCGCCAGCAGCCAGGCCGGGACAGGGTTAACCGGGGAGCTGTTTTTT. This codes for CASSQAGTGLTGELFF.

About this clone: At the DNA level, this CDR3 is encoded by other sequences in the same sample as well. V is TRBV4-2 and J is TRBJ2-1; D is ambiguous. This CDR3 contains 14 residues. Deletions cut 0 bases from V and 5 bases from J, with 8 bases between. CDR1 is LGHNA and CDR2 is YNFKEQ in the germline V gene. CDR3 in amino acids: CASSQDVVDNEQFF. Written as DNA, the CDR3 is TGTGCCAGCAGCCAAGATGTGGTAGACAATGAGCAGTTCTTC.

This clone was observed a handful of times. V and J are TRBV7-3 and TRBJ2-1, with 12 bases identical to TRBD2. Germline V gene data show CDR1 as SGHTA and CDR2 as FQGTGA. The CDR3 has 18 amino acids. Trimming removed 5 bases from V and 4 bases from J; junction bases left unmatched: 12. For the CDR3, the DNA is TGTGCCAGCAGCGCCCCGGTGGGTGGGACTAGCGGGTACAATGAGCAGTTCTTC. The encoded protein is CASSAPVGGTSGYNEQFF.

The chain is built from TRBV6-5 and TRBJ2-7; D not certain. From germline, CDR1 is MNHEY and CDR2 SVGAGI. The V and J ends lost 2 bases and 3 bases respectively, with 11 bases between them. CDR3 length equals 14 residues. In nucleotides, the CDR3 is TGTGCCAGCAGTTACACTGGCGGTTACTACGAGCAGTACTTC. Encoded protein: CASSYTGGYYEQYF.

The rearrangement links TRBV9 to TRBJ2-4; 8 bases align to TRBD2. CDR1 is SGDLS and CDR2 is YYNGEE in the germline V gene. Trimming cost V 6 bases and J 7 bases; bases outside gene matches: 12. The CDR3 length is 15 residues. CDR3 residues: CASTPGGAGGNIQYF. The CDR3 DNA is TGTGCCAGCACCCCGGGGGGGGCAGGAGGGAACATTCAGTACTTC. The variable domain in full, completed from reference TRBV9 and TRBJ2-4, reads DSGVTQTPKHLITATGQRVTLRCSPRSGDLSVYWYQQSLDQGLQFLIQYYNGEERAKGNILERFSAQQFPDLHSELNLSSLELGDSALYFCASTPGGAGGNIQYFGAGTRLSVL.

V is TRBV7-9 and J is TRBJ2-7; no reliable D call. Trimming pared 5 bases from V and 2 bases from J, leaving 7 bases between. CDR3 size: 12 residues. The germline V gene encodes CDR1 SEHNR and CDR2 FQNEAQ (reference sequence). Here the CDR3 DNA reads TGTGCCAGCAGCACCCTCACCTACGAGCAGTACTTC. Protein: CASSTLTYEQYF.

The V call is TRBV4-1, the J call TRBJ2-7; a possible D gene is TRBD1 (5 bases). The CDR3 sequence is 13 residues long. CDR1 is MGHRA and CDR2 is YSYEKL in the germline V gene. The ends were cut back, 3 bases at V and 0 bases at J, with 6 bases in the middle. CDR3 in amino acids: CASSQTVSYEQYF. The CDR3 DNA is TGCGCCAGCAGCCAGACAGTCTCCTACGAGCAGTACTTC.